Each of the 12 T cell receptor beta chains below was sequenced from the same sample in a study of technical replicates of blood from a few donors. Sequenced by immunoSEQ multiplex PCR; TCRdb stores in-frame clones only, minus some. Seen here are about 12,000 clones, almost 95% observed once, and the top ten hold 8.5%. Sample: PBMCs. Receptors originate from a human donor in good health.

The chain recombines TRBV4-1 with TRBJ2-1; 8 positions match TRBD2. V trimming: 0 bases; J trimming: 4 bases; junction bases outside the gene matches: 5. CDR1 and CDR2 (germline): MGHRA, YSYEKL. The CDR3 runs 16 residues. The CDR3 DNA reads as TGCGCCAGCAGCCAAGAGTCCCGGGAGGGATACAATGAGCAGTTCTTC. Protein: CASSQESREGYNEQFF.

This clone has only one observation. DNA for the CDR3: TGTGCCAGCAGCTTAGATGGTAGCGGGGGGCCCTACGAGCAGTACTTC. It specifies CASSLDGSGGPYEQYF. This chain uses TRBV11-2 with TRBJ2-7; TRBD2 aligns across 10 bases. Per the germline V gene, CDR1 is SGHAT and CDR2 is FQNNGV. The CDR3 runs 16 residues. V lost 0 bases to trimming and J lost 2 bases; unmatched junction nucleotides: 4. The full variable domain, its missing parts supplied by reference TRBV11-2 and TRBJ2-7, is EAGVAQSPRYKIIEKRQSVAFWCNPISGHATLYWYQQILGQGPKLLIQFQNNGVVDDSQLPKDRFSAERLKGVDSTLKIQPAKLEDSAVYLCASSLDGSGGPYEQYFGPGTRLTVT.

The chain couples TRBV16 to TRBJ1-4; D may be TRBD1 (6 bases). Germline V gene data show CDR1 as KGHSY and CDR2 as FQNENV. The CDR3 spans 14 residues. The V gene lost 2 bases and the J gene lost 8 bases, with 12 bases spanning the gap. CDR3 nucleotide sequence: TGTGCCAGCAGCCAACAGGGGCCAGGAGAAAAACTGTTTTTT. It translates to CASSQQGPGEKLFF.

The chain carries TRBV28 and TRBJ2-2; TRBD2 is a possible D gene (6 bases). The CDR3 has 17 amino acids. CDR1 MDHEN and CDR2 SYDVKM come from the germline V gene. V was clipped by 6 bases and J by 5 bases, with 22 bases between them. CDR3 nucleotide sequence: TGTGCCAGCAGGTTCTATCAGGGAGGCCCCTTTACCGGGGAGCTGTTTTTT. Its translation is CASRFYQGGPFTGELFF.

The chain employs TRBV6-5 and TRBJ2-7; 9 bases agree with TRBD2. Germline loops: CDR1 MNHEY, CDR2 SVGAGI. The CDR3 has 13 residues. After removal of 6 bases from V and 4 bases from J, the junction contained 4 bases not matched to a gene. CDR3 DNA: TGTGCCAGCAGGGGCCTAGCGGGATACGAGCAGTACTTC. Its protein product is CASRGLAGYEQYF.

The chain links TRBV27 to TRBJ1-6; 9 bases line up with TRBD1. V was pared by 5 bases and J by 6 bases, with 11 bases of the junction left unmatched. The CDR3 sequence is 17 residues long. Germline V lookup: CDR1 MNHEY, CDR2 SMNVEV (reference sequence). CDR3 region: CASSKQQGANSNSPLHF. Written as DNA, the CDR3 is TGTGCCAGCAGTAAGCAACAGGGGGCCAATTCTAATTCACCCCTCCACTTT.

The rearrangement uses TRBV2 and TRBJ2-5, with 9 bases identical to TRBD2. Trimming removed 4 bases from V and 2 bases from J; junction bases left unmatched: 8. This CDR3 is 16 amino acids long. Germline V lookup: CDR1 SNHLY, CDR2 FYNNEI. The chain's CDR3 is CASSAMGLAEQETQYF. The CDR3, as DNA: TGTGCCAGCAGTGCCATGGGACTAGCAGAACAAGAGACCCAGTACTTC.

This chain connects TRBV28 to TRBJ1-2; unclear D gene. The CDR3 sequence is 11 residues long. V was shortened by 5 bases and J by 8 bases, with 9 bases between the two germline ends. From germline, CDR1 is MDHEN and CDR2 SYDVKM. The CDR3 DNA sequence: TGTGCCAGCAGTAGTCCTCGGGGCTACACCTTC. Translating gives CASSSPRGYTF.

Only one count was recorded for this clone. The chain uses TRBV2 and TRBJ2-7; 8 bases match TRBD1. Unmatched junction bases numbered 9, after V lost 8 bases and J lost 0 bases. This CDR3 comprises 15 residues. Germline V gene lookup returns CDR1 SNHLY and CDR2 FYNNEI. The CDR3 protein is CASGETGVISYEQYF. As DNA, the CDR3 is TGTGCCAGCGGAGAGACAGGGGTTATCTCCTACGAGCAGTACTTC.

This chain connects TRBV5-1 to TRBJ2-3, with D tentatively TRBD2 (6 bases). This CDR3 region has 14 residues. V shed 3 bases and J shed 2 bases, with 10 bases lying between them. Germline CDR1 is SGHRS and CDR2 is YFSETQ. The DNA of the CDR3 is TGCGCCAGCAGCTGGGGACTCAACACAGATACGCAGTATTTT. The encoded protein is CASSWGLNTDTQYF. The whole variable domain, filled in from reference TRBV5-1 and TRBJ2-3, reads KAGVTQTPRYLIKTRGQQVTLSCSPISGHRSVSWYQQTPGQGLQFLFEYFSETQRNKGNFPGRFSGRQFSNSRSEMNVSTLELGDSALYLCASSWGLNTDTQYFGPGTRLTVL.

This clone was counted a single time. The chain is built from TRBV5-1 and TRBJ1-5; 9 bases agree with TRBD1. CDR3 length equals 14 residues. Germline assignment: CDR1 SGHRS and CDR2 YFSETQ. The V segment lost 4 bases and the J segment 6 bases; nucleotides outside the gene matches: 5. For the CDR3, the DNA is TGCGCCAGCAGCCCCGGGACAGGGAGTCAGCCCCAGCATTTT. Translated, it gives CASSPGTGSQPQHF.

J is TRBJ2-1 and V is TRBV7-2, with 9 bases that match TRBD2. CDR3 size: 15 residues. The germline V gene encodes CDR1 SGHTA and CDR2 FQGNSA. V lost 7 bases to trimming and J lost 4 bases; unmatched junction nucleotides: 8. CDR3 sequence: CASTGTSGSYNEQFF. DNA for the CDR3: TGTGCCAGCACCGGTACTAGCGGGTCTTACAATGAGCAGTTCTTC. The complete variable domain, with remaining parts taken from reference TRBV7-2 and TRBJ2-1, reads GAGVSQSPSNKVTEKGKDVELRCDPISGHTALYWYRQSLGQGLEFLIYFQGNSAPDKSGLPSDRFSAERTGGSVSTLTIQRTQQEDSAVYLCASTGTSGSYNEQFFGPGTRLTVL.